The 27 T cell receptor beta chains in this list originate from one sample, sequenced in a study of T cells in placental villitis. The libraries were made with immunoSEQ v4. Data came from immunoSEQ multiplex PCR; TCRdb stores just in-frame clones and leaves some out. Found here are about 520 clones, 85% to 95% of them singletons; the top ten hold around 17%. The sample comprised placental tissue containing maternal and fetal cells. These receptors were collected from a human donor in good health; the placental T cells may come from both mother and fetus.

This CDR3 is CASSVAGGRDEKLFF. In DNA form, the CDR3 reads TGTGCCAGCAGCGTAGCTGGGGGGCGTGATGAAAAACTGTTTTTT. This sequence joins TRBV9 and TRBJ1-4, with D possibly matching TRBD1 (6 bases). The CDR3 is 15 residues long. The germline V gene has CDR1 SGDLS and CDR2 YYNGEE. Trimming shortened V by 0 bases and J by 6 bases, and 12 bases separated the two germline ends.

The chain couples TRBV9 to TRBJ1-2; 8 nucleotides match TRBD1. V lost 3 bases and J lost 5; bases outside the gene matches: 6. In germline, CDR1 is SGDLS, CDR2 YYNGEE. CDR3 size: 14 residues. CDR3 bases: TGTGCCAGCAGCGCGCAGGGACAGGATTATGGCTACACCTTC. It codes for CASSAQGQDYGYTF.

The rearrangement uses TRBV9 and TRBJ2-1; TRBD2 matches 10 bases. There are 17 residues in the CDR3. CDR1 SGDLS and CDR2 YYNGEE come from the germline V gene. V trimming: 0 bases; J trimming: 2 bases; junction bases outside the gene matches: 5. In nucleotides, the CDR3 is TGTGCCAGCAGCGTAGGTTTAGCGGGGGGACCCTACAATGAGCAGTTCTTC. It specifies CASSVGLAGGPYNEQFF.

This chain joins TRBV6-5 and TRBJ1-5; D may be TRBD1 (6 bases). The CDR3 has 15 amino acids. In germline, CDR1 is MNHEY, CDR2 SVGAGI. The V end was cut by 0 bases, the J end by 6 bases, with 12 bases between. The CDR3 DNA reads TGTGCCAGCAGTTACTCGTACAGGGATCGTCAGCCCCAGCATTTT. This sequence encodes CASSYSYRDRQPQHF.

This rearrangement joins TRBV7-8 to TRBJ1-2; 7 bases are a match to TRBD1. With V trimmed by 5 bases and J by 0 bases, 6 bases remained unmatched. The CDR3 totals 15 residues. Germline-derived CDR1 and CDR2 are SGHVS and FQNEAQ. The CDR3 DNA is TGTGCCAGCAGCACCCGGACAGGAGCTAACTATGGCTACACCTTC. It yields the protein CASSTRTGANYGYTF.

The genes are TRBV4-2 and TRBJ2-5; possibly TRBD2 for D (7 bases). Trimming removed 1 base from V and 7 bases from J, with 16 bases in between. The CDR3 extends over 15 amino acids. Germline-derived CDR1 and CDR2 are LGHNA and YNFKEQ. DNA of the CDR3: TGTGCCAGCAGCCAAGGGGGAGGGGGAGTTCGGACCCAGTACTTC. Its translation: CASSQGGGGVRTQYF.

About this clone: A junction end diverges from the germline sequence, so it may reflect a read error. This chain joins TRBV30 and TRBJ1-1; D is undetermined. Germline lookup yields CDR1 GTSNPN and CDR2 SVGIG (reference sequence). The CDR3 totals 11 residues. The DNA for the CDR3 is TGTGCCTGGAACCTAAAAGGAACCCTTATCTTT. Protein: CAWNLKGTLIF.

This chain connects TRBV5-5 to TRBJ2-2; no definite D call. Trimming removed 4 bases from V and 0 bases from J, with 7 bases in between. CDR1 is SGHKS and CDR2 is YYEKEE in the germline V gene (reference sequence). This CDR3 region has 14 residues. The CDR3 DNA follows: TGTGCCAGCAGCCCCTCTACGAACACCGGGGAGCTGTTTTTT. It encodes CASSPSTNTGELFF.

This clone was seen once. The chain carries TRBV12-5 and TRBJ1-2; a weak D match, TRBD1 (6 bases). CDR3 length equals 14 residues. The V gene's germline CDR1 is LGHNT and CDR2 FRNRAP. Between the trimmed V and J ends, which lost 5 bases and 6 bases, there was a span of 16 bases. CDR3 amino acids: CASGPPQGVNGYTF. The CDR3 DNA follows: TGTGCTAGTGGTCCCCCACAGGGAGTGAATGGCTACACCTTC.

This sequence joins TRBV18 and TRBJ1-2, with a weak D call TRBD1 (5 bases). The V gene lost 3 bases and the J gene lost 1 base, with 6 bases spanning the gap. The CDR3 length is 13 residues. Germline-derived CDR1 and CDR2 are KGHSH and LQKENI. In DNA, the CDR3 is TGTGCCAGCTCACCGACAGATAACTATGGCTACACCTTC. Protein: CASSPTDNYGYTF.

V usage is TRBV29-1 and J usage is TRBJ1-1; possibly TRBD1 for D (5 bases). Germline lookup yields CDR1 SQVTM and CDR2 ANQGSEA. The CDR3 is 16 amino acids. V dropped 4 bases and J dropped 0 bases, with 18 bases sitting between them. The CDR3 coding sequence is TGCAGCGTTGTACGGGGACTGCCCCCCATGAACACTGAAGCTTTCTTT. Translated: CSVVRGLPPMNTEAFF.

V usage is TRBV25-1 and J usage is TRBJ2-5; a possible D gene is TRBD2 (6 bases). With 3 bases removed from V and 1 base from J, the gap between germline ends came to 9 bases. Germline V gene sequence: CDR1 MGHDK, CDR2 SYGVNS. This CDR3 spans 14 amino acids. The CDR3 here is CASSDREVQETQYF. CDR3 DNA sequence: TGTGCCAGCAGTGACAGGGAGGTCCAAGAGACCCAGTACTTC.

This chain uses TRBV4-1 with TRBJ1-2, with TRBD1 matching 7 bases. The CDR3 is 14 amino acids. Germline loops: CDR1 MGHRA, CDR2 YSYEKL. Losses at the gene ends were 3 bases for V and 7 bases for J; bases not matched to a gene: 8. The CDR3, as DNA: TGCGCCAGCAGCCAGGGCGACAGGGTTTTTGGCTACACCTTC. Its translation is CASSQGDRVFGYTF.

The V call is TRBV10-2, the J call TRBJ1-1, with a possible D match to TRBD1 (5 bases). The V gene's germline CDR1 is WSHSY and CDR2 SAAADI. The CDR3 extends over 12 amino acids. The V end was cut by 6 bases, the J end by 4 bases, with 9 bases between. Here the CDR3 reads CASRGVSTEAFF. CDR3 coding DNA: TGCGCCAGCAGGGGGGTTAGCACTGAAGCTTTCTTT.

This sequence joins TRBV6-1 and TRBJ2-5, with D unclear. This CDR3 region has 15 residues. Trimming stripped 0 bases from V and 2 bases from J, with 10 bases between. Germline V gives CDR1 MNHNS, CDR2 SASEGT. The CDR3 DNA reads TGTGCCAGCAGTGAAGCGTCGGCAGGTCAAGAGACCCAGTACTTC. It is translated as CASSEASAGQETQYF.

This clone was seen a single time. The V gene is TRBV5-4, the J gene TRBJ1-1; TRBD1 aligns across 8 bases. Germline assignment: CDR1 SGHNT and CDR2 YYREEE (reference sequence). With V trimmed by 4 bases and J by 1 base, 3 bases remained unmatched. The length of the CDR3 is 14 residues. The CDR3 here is CASSTDRANTEAFF. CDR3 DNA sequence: TGTGCCAGCAGCACGGACAGGGCGAACACTGAAGCTTTCTTT.

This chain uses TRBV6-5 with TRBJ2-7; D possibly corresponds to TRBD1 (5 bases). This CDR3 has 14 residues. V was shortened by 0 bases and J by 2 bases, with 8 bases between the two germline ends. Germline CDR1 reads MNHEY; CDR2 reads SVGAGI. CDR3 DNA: TGTGCCAGCAGTTACTCGCCAGGGACCTACGAGCAGTACTTC. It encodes CASSYSPGTYEQYF.

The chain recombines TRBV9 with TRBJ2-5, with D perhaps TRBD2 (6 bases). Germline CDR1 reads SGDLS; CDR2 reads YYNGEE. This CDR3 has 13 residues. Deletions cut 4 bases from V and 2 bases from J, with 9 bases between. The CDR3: CASSRRGQETQYF. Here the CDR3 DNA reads TGTGCCAGCAGCCGGCGGGGACAAGAGACCCAGTACTTC.

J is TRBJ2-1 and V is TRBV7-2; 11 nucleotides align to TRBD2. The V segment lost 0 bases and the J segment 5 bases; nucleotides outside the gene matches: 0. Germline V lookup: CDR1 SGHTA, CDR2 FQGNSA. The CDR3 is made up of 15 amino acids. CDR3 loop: CASSLAGLADNEQFF. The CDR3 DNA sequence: TGTGCCAGCAGCTTAGCGGGACTAGCGGACAATGAGCAGTTCTTC.

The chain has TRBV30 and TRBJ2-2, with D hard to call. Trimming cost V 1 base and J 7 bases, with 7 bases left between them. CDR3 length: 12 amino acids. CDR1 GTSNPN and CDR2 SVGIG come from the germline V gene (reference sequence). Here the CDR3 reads CAWSEENGELFF. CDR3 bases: TGTGCCTGGAGTGAAGAAAACGGGGAGCTGTTTTTT.

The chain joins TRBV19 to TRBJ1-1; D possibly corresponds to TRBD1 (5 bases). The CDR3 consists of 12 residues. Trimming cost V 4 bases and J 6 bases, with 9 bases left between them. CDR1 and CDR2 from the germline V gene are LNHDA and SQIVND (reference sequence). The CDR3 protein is CASSTWGAEAFF. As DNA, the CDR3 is TGTGCCAGTAGTACGTGGGGGGCTGAAGCTTTCTTT. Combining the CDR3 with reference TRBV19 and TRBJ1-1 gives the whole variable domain DGGITQSPKYLFRKEGQNVTLSCEQNLNHDAMYWYRQDPGQGLRLIYYSQIVNDFQKGDIAEGYSVSREKKESFPLTVTSAQKNPTAFYLCASSTWGAEAFFGQGTRLTVV.

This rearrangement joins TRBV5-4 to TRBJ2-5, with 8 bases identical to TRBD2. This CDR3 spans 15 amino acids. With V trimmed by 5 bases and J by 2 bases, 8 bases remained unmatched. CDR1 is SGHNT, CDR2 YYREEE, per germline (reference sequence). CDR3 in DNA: TGTGCCAGCAGTTCCGGGACTAGGGGGCAAGAGACCCAGTACTTC. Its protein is CASSSGTRGQETQYF.

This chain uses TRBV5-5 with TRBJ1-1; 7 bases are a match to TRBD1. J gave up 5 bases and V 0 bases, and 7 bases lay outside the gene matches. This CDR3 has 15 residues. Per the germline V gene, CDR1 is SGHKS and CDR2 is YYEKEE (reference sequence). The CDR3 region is CASSLVTGLGTEAFF. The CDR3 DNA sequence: TGTGCCAGCAGCTTGGTGACAGGGTTGGGGACTGAAGCTTTCTTT.

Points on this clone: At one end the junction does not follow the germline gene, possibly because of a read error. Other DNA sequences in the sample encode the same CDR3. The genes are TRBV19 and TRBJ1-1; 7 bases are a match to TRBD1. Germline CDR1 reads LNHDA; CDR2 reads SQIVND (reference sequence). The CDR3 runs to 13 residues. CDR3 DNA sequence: TGTGCCAGTGGAGAATCTAGGGGGCCTGAAGCTTTTTTT. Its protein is CASGESRGPEAFF.

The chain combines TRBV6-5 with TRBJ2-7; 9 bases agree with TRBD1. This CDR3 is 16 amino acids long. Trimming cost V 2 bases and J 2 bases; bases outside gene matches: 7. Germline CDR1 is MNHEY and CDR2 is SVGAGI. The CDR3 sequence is CASSYGQGRGTYEQYF. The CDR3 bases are TGTGCCAGCAGTTACGGACAGGGGAGAGGGACCTACGAGCAGTACTTC.

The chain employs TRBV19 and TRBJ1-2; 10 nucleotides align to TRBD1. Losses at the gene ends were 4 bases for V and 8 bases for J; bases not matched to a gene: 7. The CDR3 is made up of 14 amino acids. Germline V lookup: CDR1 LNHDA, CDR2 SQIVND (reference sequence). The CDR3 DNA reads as TGTGCCAGTAGTAGGGACAGGGGCGCGATGGGCTACACCTTC. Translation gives CASSRDRGAMGYTF.

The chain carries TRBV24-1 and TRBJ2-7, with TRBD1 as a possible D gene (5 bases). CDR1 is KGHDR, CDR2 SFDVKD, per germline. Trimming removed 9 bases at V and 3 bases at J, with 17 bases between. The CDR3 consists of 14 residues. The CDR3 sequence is CATPGQGRNYEQYF. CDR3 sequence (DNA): TGTGCCACCCCTGGGCAGGGAAGAAACTACGAGCAGTACTTC.